The clone carrying this TCR beta chain was seen a handful of times. This specimen belongs to a study of blood T cell repertoires in COVID-19. Looking at the study overall: PBMCs, B-cell-depleted T cells, or T cells provided the cDNA or gDNA that made up the material.

The study assigned cohorts using participant-reported clinical history. Recovered status applied to Cohort 3 donors who had two consecutive negative PCRs. It also applied to those with clearance or with symptom resolution. The CDR3 spans 15 residues. Original methodology: Scientists estimated how many nucleated cells there were by amplifying reference gene primers. Sequencing was performed with immunoSEQ multiplex PCR; in TCRdb, only in-frame clones are kept and a portion is missing. The DNA was the basis for D and trimming; V, J and clone size are from that table. Of 200,000 to 250,000 clones detected, roughly nine tenths appear once; the ten largest clones hold 10% to 13%.

The chain couples TRBV12-2 to TRBJ2-7; the D call TRBD2 from the table was never checked on the DNA. TRBV12-2 represents a pseudogene. Material for sequencing was PBMCs or T cells enriched from blood (not recorded which). The TCR sequence derives from a man aged 25-45 years who had recovered from COVID-19. DNA of the CDR3: TGTGCAAGTCGCTTAGGGACTAGCGGGAGCTACGAGCAGTACTTC. It specifies CASRLGTSGSYEQYF.